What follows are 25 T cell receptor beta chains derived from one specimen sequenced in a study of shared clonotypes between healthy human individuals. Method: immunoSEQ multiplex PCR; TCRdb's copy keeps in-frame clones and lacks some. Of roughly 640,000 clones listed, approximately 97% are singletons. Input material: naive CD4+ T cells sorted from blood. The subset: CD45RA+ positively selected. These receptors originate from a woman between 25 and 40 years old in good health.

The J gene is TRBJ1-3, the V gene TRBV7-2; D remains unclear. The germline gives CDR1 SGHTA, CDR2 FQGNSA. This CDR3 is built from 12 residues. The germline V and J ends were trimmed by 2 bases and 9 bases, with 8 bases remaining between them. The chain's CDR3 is CASSLWRGTIYF. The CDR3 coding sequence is TGTGCCAGCAGCTTATGGCGGGGCACCATATATTTT.

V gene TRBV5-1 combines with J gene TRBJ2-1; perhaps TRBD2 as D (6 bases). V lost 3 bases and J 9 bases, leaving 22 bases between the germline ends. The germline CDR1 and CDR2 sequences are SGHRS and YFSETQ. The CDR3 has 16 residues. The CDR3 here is CASSSALGGPRGEQFF. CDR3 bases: TGCGCCAGCAGCTCCGCTCTAGGAGGGCCTAGAGGTGAGCAGTTCTTC.

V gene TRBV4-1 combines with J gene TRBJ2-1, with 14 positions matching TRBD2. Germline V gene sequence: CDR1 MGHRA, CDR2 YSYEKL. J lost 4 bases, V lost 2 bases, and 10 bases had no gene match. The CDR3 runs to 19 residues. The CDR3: CASSQLNRGLAGAYNEQFF. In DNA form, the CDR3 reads TGCGCCAGCAGCCAACTGAACAGGGGACTAGCGGGAGCTTACAATGAGCAGTTCTTC.

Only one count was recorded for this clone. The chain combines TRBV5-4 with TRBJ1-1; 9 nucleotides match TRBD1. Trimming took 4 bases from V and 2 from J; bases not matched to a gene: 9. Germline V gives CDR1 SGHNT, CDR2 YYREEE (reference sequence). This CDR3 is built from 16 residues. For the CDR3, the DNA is TGTGCCAGCAGCATAGGGACAGGGCGAAGTAACACTGAAGCTTTCTTT. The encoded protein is CASSIGTGRSNTEAFF.

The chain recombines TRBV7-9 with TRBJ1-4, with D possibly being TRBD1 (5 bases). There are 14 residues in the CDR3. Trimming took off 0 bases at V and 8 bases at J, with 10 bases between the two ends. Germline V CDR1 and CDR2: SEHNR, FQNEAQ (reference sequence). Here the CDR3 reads CASSLAGGREKLFF. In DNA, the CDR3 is TGTGCCAGCAGCTTAGCGGGGGGACGGGAAAAACTGTTTTTT.

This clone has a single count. CDR3 bases: TGTGCCAGCAGTGTCCTAGCGGGGGAAATTGTCGAGACCCAGTACTTC. This sequence encodes CASSVLAGEIVETQYF. The chain is built from TRBV6-1 and TRBJ2-5, with TRBD2 matching over 10 bases. V lost 4 bases, J lost 5 bases, and 10 bases stayed unmatched. The germline gives CDR1 MNHNS, CDR2 SASEGT. CDR3 length: 16 amino acids.

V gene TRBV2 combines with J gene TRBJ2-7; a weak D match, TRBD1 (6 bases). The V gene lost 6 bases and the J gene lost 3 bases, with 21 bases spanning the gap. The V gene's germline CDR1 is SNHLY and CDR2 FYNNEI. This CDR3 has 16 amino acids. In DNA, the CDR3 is TGTGCCAGCAGCGAACAACCAAACGGGACAAACTACGAGCAGTACTTC. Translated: CASSEQPNGTNYEQYF.

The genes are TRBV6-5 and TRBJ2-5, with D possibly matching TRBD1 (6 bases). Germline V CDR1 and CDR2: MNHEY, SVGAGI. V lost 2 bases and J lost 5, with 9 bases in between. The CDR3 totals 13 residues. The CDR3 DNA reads TGTGCCAGCAGTTACCTCACAGGGGAGACCCAGTACTTC. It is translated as CASSYLTGETQYF.

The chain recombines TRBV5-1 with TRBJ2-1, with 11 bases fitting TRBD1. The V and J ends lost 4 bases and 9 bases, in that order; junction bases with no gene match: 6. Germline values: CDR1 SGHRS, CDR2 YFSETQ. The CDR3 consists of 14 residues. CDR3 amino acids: CASSTGTGGGEQFF. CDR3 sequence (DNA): TGCGCCAGCAGCACCGGGACAGGGGGAGGTGAGCAGTTCTTC.

The CDR3 region has the DNA TGTGCCAGTAGTCCCTTGGCGAGGGCGTGGCAGTTCTTC. Translated, it gives CASSPLARAWQFF. The chain combines TRBV19 with TRBJ2-1; maybe TRBD2 (5 bases). CDR3 length: 13 amino acids. V was clipped by 5 bases and J by 12 bases, with 17 bases between them. Germline-derived CDR1 and CDR2 are LNHDA and SQIVND (reference sequence).

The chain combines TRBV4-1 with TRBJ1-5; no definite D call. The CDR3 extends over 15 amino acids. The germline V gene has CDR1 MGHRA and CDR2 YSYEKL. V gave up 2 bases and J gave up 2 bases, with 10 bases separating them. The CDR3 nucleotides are TGCGCCAGCAGCCAATATATGTTGGGCAATCAGCCCCAGCATTTT. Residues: CASSQYMLGNQPQHF.

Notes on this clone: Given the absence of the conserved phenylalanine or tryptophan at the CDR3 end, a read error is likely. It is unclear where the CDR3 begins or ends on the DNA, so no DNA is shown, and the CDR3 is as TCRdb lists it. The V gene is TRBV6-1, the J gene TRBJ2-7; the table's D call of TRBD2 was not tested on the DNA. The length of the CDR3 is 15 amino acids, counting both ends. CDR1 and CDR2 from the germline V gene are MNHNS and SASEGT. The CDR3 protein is CASSEFGLHSKSSGL.

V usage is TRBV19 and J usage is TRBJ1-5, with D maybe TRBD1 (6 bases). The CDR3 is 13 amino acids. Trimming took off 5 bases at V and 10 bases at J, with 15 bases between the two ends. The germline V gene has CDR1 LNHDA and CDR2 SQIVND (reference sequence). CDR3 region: CASSEGGVGPQHF. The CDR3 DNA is TGTGCCAGTAGTGAGGGGGGGGTCGGCCCCCAGCATTTT.

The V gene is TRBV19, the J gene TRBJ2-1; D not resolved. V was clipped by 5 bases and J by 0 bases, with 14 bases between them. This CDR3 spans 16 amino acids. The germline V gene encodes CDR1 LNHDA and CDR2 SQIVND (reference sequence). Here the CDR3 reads CASSSNGEISYNEQFF. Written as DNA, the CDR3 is TGTGCCAGTAGTTCGAATGGCGAGATCTCCTACAATGAGCAGTTCTTC.

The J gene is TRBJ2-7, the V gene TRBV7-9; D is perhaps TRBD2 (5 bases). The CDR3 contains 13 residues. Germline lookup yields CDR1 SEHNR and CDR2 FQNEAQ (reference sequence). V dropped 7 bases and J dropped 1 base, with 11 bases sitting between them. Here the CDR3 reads CASNLRDSYEQYF. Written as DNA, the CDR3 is TGTGCCAGCAACCTACGGGATTCCTACGAGCAGTACTTC.

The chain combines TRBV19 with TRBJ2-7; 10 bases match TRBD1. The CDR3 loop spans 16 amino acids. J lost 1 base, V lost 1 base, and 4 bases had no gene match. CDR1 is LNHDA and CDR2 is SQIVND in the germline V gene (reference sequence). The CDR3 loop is CASSIGRDRGSYEQYF. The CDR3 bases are TGTGCCAGTAGTATAGGAAGGGACAGGGGATCCTACGAGCAGTACTTC.

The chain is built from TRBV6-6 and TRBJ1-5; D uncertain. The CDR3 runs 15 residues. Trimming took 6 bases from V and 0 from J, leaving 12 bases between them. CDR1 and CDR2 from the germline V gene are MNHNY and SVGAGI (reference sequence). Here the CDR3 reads CASSRGKYSNQPQHF. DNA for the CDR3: TGTGCCAGCAGCCGCGGCAAGTATAGCAATCAGCCCCAGCATTTT.

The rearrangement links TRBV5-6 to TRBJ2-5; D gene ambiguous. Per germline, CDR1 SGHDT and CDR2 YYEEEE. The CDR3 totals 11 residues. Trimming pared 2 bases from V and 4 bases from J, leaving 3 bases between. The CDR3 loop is CASSLLETQYF. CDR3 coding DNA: TGTGCCAGCAGCTTACTAGAGACCCAGTACTTC.

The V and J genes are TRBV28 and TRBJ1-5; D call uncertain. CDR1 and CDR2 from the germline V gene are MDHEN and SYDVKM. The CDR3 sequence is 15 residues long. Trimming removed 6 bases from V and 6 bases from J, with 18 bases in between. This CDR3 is CASSPERGAVQPQHF. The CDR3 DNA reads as TGTGCCAGCAGCCCTGAACGGGGTGCGGTTCAGCCCCAGCATTTT.

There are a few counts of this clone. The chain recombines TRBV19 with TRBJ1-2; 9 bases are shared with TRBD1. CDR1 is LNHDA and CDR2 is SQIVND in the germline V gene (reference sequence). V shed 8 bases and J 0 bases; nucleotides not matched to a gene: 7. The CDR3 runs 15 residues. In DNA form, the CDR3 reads TGTGCCAGTGTTCAACAGGGGGCTTCTAACTATGGCTACACCTTC. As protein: CASVQQGASNYGYTF.

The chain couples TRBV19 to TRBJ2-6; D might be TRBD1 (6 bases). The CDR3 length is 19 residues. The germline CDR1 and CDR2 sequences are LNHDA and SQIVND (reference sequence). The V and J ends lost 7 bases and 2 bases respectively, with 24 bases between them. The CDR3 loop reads CASTWGQLKARPGANVLTF. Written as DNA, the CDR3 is TGTGCCAGTACATGGGGACAACTTAAAGCTAGACCTGGGGCCAACGTCCTGACTTTC.

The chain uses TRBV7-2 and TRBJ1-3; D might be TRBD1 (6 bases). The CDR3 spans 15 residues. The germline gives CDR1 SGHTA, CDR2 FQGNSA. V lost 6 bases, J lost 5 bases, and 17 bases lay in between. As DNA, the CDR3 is TGTGCCAGCAGAGAACCTCACGACAGGAGAAACACCATATATTTT. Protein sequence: CASREPHDRRNTIYF.

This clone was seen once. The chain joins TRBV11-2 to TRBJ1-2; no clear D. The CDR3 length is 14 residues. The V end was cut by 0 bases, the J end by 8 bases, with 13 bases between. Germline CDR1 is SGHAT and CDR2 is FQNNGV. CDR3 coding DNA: TGTGCCAGCAGCTTAGATAGCGGGTCAGGAGGCTACACCTTC. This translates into CASSLDSGSGGYTF.

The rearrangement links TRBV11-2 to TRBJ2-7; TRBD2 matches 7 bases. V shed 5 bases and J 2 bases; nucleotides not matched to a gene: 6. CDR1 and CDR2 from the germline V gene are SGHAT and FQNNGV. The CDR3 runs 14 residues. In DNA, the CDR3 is TGTGCCAGCAGCCCCCCTAGCGGAACCTACGAGCAGTACTTC. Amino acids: CASSPPSGTYEQYF. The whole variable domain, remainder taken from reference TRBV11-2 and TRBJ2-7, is EAGVAQSPRYKIIEKRQSVAFWCNPISGHATLYWYQQILGQGPKLLIQFQNNGVVDDSQLPKDRFSAERLKGVDSTLKIQPAKLEDSAVYLCASSPPSGTYEQYFGPGTRLTVT.

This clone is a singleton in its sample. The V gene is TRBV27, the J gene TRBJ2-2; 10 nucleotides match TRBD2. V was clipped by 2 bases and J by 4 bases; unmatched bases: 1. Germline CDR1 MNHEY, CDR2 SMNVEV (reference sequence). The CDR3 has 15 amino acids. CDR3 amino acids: CASSLVAGGTGELFF. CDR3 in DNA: TGTGCCAGCAGTTTAGTAGCGGGAGGCACCGGGGAGCTGTTTTTT.